This T cell receptor beta chain came from a study of blood T cell repertoires in COVID-19 (dated by TCRdb to 2020 to 2021). About the investigation overall: Samples covering the acute and convalescent phases of COVID-19 were provided by collaborators in the United States, Italy and Spain. The material from the prospective study consisted of cDNA or gDNA derived from T cells, B-cell-depleted T cells, or PBMCs. Deeply sampled blood TCRbeta repertoires from subjects exposed to, actively infected with, or recovered from COVID-19 were included in the dataset. The repertoires were released in a freely available public database meant as a resource for research on the immune response to SARS-CoV-2. The samples were drawn from the first 160 participants of the ongoing ImmuneRACE study and from over a thousand subjects provided by 6 global collaborators. Nearly every sample came with metadata listing a de-identified subject ID, COVID-19 status, age in years and sex. Where HLA class I and class II types were available, the types were taken from metadata supplied by the sample provider, not from assay-based typing. What the research found in general, with its limitations: The amount of clinical and demographic metadata varied by source and participant and was provided uncurated.

TCRbeta CDR3 regions were amplified from genomic DNA using the immunoSEQ Assay, a bias-controlled multiplex PCR. As for the original processing: The number of nucleated cells in each sample was estimated by amplification of reference gene primers within the assay. To quantify the absolute abundance of each unique TCRbeta CDR3 rearrangement, sequence reads were collapsed and filtered. For each sample, productive Simpson clonality was calculated by taking the square root of Simpson's diversity index across productive rearrangements. TCRdb stores this immuneACCESS table with in-frame sequences only. Part of the clones is absent; in the studies checked, under half of the shortfall reflects unresolved V genes, and no reason is known for the rest. For V, J and clone size, that table is used; D and trimming come from the DNA. The sample data list more than 100,000 clones, and roughly 78% of these were observed just once. The top ten hold roughly 17% of the sample.

Each collaborating institution followed its own protocols to collect whole blood in K2EDTA tubes. Collaborator samples were shipped for TCRbeta analysis as frozen whole blood, isolated PBMCs, or DNA extracted from either sample type. The CDR3 numbers 17 residues from cysteine through phenylalanine. The CDR3 DNA has 51 bases and is translated from base 1. CDR1 and CDR2, per the germline V gene, are SGHRS and YFSETQ. The germline V end is reduced by 0 bases and the J end by 6 bases; junction bases left unmatched: 10. Notes on this clone: Its antigen is currently not known. No per-base quality is available; no much larger clone lies one base away.

The sequenced sample was peripheral blood. This clonotype was sampled from a man in his sixties with active or convalescent COVID-19. The sequence joins TRBV5-1 to TRBJ2-1, and TRBD1 aligns with 9 junction nucleotides. The base sequence is TGCGCCAGCAGCTTGGGATTCGGGGACAGGGCTTTCAATGAGCAGTTCTTC. Its coded protein is CASSLGFGDRAFNEQFF.